These 10 T cell receptor beta chains share one sample of origin, sequenced in a study of blood T cell repertoires in COVID-19. The method was immunoSEQ multiplex PCR; TCRdb's version includes in-frame clones alone and lacks a portion of them. The sample has around 120,000 clones, 70% to 80% seen once. Sequencing was carried out using peripheral blood. All receptors come from a human donor in a cohort sampled during active COVID-19.

V usage is TRBV7-9 and J usage is TRBJ2-1, with 7 bases matching TRBD1. V lost 4 bases, J lost 6 bases, and 9 bases stayed unmatched. CDR1 and CDR2 (germline): SEHNR, FQNEAQ (reference sequence). The CDR3 is made up of 15 amino acids. The CDR3 loop reads CASSSPTGITNEQFF. In DNA, the CDR3 is TGTGCCAGCAGCTCTCCGACAGGGATTACCAATGAGCAGTTCTTC. Looking up the rest from reference TRBV7-9 and TRBJ2-1 gives the full variable domain: DTGVSQNPRHKITKRGQNVTFRCDPISEHNRLYWYRQTLGQGPEFLTYFQNEAQLEKSRLLSDRFSAERPKGSFSTLEIQRTEQGDSAMYLCASSSPTGITNEQFFGPGTRLTVL.

V is TRBV29-1 and J is TRBJ2-7, with TRBD2 matching 10 bases. Per the germline V gene, CDR1 is SQVTM and CDR2 is ANQGSEA. V lost 5 bases to trimming and J lost 2 bases; unmatched junction nucleotides: 3. The CDR3 is made up of 13 amino acids. CDR3 in amino acids: CSVKRGGTYEQYF. The CDR3 coding sequence is TGCAGCGTTAAGCGGGGGGGCACCTACGAGCAGTACTTC.

This chain joins TRBV15 and TRBJ2-7, with D perhaps TRBD1 (5 bases). The germline V gene encodes CDR1 LNHNV and CDR2 YYDKDF (reference sequence). The CDR3 is 14 amino acids. V shed 1 base and J shed 7 bases, with 14 bases lying between them. This chain's CDR3 is CATSRVWQGGEQYF. In DNA form, the CDR3 reads TGTGCCACCAGCAGAGTGTGGCAGGGTGGTGAGCAGTACTTC.

Worth noting for this clone: Other DNA sequences from this sample encode an identical CDR3 as well. The V gene is TRBV28, the J gene TRBJ2-5; D is uncertain. The CDR3 runs 12 residues. Germline CDR1 MDHEN, CDR2 SYDVKM. V was trimmed by 1 base and J by 5 bases, leaving 5 bases between them. CDR3 DNA sequence: TGTGCCAGCAGTTTATCCGGGGAGACCCAGTACTTC. Amino acid sequence: CASSLSGETQYF.

This chain joins TRBV30 and TRBJ1-5; 7 bases are a match to TRBD1. V gave up 5 bases and J gave up 0 bases; unmatched junction bases: 13. The CDR3 covers 17 residues. The V gene's germline CDR1 is GTSNPN and CDR2 SVGIG (reference sequence). The CDR3 DNA reads TGTGCCTGGGGCCCTAGACAGGGCCTTTATAGCAATCAGCCCCAGCATTTT. Translated: CAWGPRQGLYSNQPQHF.

The chain recombines TRBV9 with TRBJ2-5; TRBD1 agrees at 8 bases. Germline V gene lookup returns CDR1 SGDLS and CDR2 YYNGEE. The V and J ends lost 3 bases and 2 bases, in that order; junction bases with no gene match: 6. CDR3 length: 15 amino acids. CDR3 nucleotide sequence: TGTGCCAGCAGCGCCCAGGGGGCCCATCAAGAGACCCAGTACTTC. Its protein is CASSAQGAHQETQYF.

CDR3: CASSQDWERGIYNEQFF. The CDR3 DNA follows: TGTGCCAGCAGCCAAGATTGGGAGCGGGGGATCTACAATGAGCAGTTCTTC. The chain recombines TRBV4-2 with TRBJ2-1, with 8 bases identical to TRBD2. The CDR3 consists of 17 residues. The trim removed 0 bases at V and 3 bases at J, leaving 7 bases unmatched. CDR1 LGHNA and CDR2 YNFKEQ come from the germline V gene.

The CDR3 bases are TGTGCCAGCAGCTTGGATACTAGCCGGCAGTACTTC. Its protein product is CASSLDTSRQYF. The chain combines TRBV5-4 with TRBJ2-7, with a weak D call TRBD2 (6 bases). Trimming removed 0 bases at V and 9 bases at J, with 10 bases between. Germline CDR1 reads SGHNT; CDR2 reads YYREEE (reference sequence). The CDR3 is 12 amino acids.

The rearrangement joins TRBV9 to TRBJ1-1; no reliable D call. Trimming took 4 bases from V and 0 from J, leaving 10 bases between them. The CDR3 contains 14 residues. Germline V gene data show CDR1 as SGDLS and CDR2 as YYNGEE. The CDR3 spells CASSLGRVNTEAFF. The DNA for the CDR3 is TGTGCCAGCAGCCTAGGGAGGGTGAACACTGAAGCTTTCTTT.

This chain joins TRBV12-3 or TRBV12-4 and TRBJ1-2; 9 nucleotides align to TRBD1. Trimming cost V 6 bases and J 8 bases; bases outside gene matches: 7. The CDR3 has 13 amino acids. CDR3 region: CASSLRDRDGYTF. The CDR3 bases are TGTGCCAGCAGCCTCCGGGACAGGGACGGCTACACCTTC.